This T cell receptor beta chain appears in the sequencing data of a study of blood T cell repertoires in COVID-19 (dated by TCRdb to about 2020). Study-wide context: Samples covering the acute and convalescent phases of COVID-19 were provided by collaborators in the United States, Italy and Spain. Nearly every sample came with metadata listing a de-identified subject ID, COVID-19 status, age in years and sex. Where available, HLA class I and class II types were obtained from metadata supplied by the sample provider rather than from assay-based typing. A freely available public database, intended as a resource for researchers studying the immune response to SARS-CoV-2, is where the repertoires were released. The material from the prospective study consisted of cDNA or gDNA derived from T cells, B-cell-depleted T cells, or PBMCs. Deeply sampled blood TCRbeta repertoires from subjects exposed to, actively infected with, or recovered from COVID-19 were included in the dataset. Samples were obtained from the ongoing ImmuneRACE study (first 160 participants) and from roughly 1,300 subjects provided by 6 global collaborators. On the study overall, not on this receptor specifically: The amount of clinical and demographic metadata varied by source and participant and was provided uncurated.

TCRbeta CDR3 regions were amplified from genomic DNA by means of the immunoSEQ Assay, a bias-controlled multiplex PCR. Per the authors' processing: Within the assay, amplification of reference gene primers was used to estimate how many nucleated cells each sample contained. Sequence reads were collapsed and filtered to measure the absolute abundance of every unique TCRbeta CDR3 rearrangement. For each sample, productive Simpson clonality was calculated as the square root of Simpson's diversity index across productive rearrangements. Here the immuneACCESS table is served through TCRdb, limited to in-frame sequences with V and J called. Missing clones are a known gap in these copies; in checked studies unresolved V genes cover under half, and the rest lacks a known reason. From that table come the V and J calls and clone size; the DNA was used to work out D and trimming. Within this sample are about 110,000 clones, with around 88% of them counted one time only. The ten largest clones take up approximately 6.8% of the sample.

With regard to this clone: Its antigen specificity is not known. Base qualities were left out, and no much larger clone turns up one base away.

The germline V gene specifies SGHDT as CDR1 and YYEEEE as CDR2. V and J are trimmed by 4 bases and 1 base, and the gene matches miss 2 bases of the junction. The CDR3 numbers 13 residues from cysteine through phenylalanine. Only CDR3 DNA remains: 39 bases, in frame from the first base. Collaborating institutions collected whole blood in K2EDTA tubes following their own protocols. For TCRbeta analysis, collaborator samples were shipped as frozen whole blood, as isolated PBMCs, or as DNA extracted from either sample type. The sequence was obtained from a man in his fifties or sixties with active or convalescent COVID-19. Recombination joined TRBV5-6 with TRBJ2-7; 7 of the junction bases match TRBD1. The specimen was peripheral blood. The CDR3 here reads CASSPDRSYEQYF. The DNA sequence is given as TGTGCCAGCAGCCCGGACAGGTCCTACGAGCAGTACTTC. Full variable domain (CDR3 extended with the reference TRBV5-6 and TRBJ2-7 proteins): DAGVTQSPTHLIKTRGQQVTLRCSPKSGHDTVSWYQQALGQGPQFIFQYYEEEERQRGNFPDRFSGHQFPNYSSELNVNALLLGDSALYLCASSPDRSYEQYFGPGTRLTVT.